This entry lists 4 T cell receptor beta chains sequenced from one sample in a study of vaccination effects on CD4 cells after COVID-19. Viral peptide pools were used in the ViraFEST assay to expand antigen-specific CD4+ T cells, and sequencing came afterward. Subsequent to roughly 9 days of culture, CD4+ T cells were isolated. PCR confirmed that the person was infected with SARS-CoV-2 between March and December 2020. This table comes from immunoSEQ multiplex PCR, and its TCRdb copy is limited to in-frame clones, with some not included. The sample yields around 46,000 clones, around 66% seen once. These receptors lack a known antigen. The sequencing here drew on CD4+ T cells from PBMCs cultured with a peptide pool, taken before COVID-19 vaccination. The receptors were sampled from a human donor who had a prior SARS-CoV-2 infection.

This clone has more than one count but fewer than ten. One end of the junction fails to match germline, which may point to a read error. CDR3 DNA sequence: TGTGCTAGCAGCTTAGGTTTACAAAACACCGGGGAGCTGTTTTTT. It specifies CASSLGLQNTGELFF. V is TRBV7-7 and J is TRBJ2-2, with no clear D. This CDR3 has 15 residues. Germline V gene lookup returns CDR1 SSHAT and CDR2 FNYEAQ (reference sequence). The full variable domain, completed using reference TRBV7-7 and TRBJ2-2, is GAGVSQSPRYKVTKRGQDVTLRCDPISSHATLYWYQQALGQGPEFLTYFNYEAQPDKSGLPSDRFSAERPEGSISTLTIQRTEQRDSAMYRCASSLGLQNTGELFFGEGSRLTVL.

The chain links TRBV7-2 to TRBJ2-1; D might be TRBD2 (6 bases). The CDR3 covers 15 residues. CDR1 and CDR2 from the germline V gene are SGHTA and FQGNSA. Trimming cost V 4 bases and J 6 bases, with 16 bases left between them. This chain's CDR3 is CASSYSGTAGNEQFF. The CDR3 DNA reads TGTGCCAGCAGCTACTCCGGGACTGCTGGCAATGAGCAGTTCTTC.

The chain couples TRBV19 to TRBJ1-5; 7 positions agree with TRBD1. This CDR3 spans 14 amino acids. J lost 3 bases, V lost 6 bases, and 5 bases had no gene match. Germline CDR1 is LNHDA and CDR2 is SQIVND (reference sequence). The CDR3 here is CASRATGPNQPQHF. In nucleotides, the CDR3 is TGTGCCAGTAGGGCGACAGGGCCCAATCAGCCCCAGCATTTT.

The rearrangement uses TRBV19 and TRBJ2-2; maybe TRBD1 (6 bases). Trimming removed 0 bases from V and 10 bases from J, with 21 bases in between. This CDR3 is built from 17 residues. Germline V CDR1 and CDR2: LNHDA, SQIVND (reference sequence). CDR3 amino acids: CASSIDGGQWVKSELFF. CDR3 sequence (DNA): TGTGCCAGTAGTATAGACGGAGGACAGTGGGTCAAGTCGGAGCTGTTTTTT.